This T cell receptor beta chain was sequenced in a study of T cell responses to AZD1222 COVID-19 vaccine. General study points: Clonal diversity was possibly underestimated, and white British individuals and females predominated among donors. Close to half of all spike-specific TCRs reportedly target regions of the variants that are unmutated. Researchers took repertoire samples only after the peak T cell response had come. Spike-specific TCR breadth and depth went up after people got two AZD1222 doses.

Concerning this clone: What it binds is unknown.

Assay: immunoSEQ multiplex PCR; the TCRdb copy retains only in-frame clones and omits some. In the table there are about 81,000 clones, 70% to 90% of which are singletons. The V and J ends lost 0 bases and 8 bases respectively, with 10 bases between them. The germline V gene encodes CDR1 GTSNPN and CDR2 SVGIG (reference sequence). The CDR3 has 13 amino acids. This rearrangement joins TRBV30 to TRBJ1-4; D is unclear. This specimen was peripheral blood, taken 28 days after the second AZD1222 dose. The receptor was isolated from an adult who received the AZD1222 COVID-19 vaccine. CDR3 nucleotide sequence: TGTGCCTGGAGTGTATCGGGAAAAGAAAAACTGTTTTTT. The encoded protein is CAWSVSGKEKLFF.